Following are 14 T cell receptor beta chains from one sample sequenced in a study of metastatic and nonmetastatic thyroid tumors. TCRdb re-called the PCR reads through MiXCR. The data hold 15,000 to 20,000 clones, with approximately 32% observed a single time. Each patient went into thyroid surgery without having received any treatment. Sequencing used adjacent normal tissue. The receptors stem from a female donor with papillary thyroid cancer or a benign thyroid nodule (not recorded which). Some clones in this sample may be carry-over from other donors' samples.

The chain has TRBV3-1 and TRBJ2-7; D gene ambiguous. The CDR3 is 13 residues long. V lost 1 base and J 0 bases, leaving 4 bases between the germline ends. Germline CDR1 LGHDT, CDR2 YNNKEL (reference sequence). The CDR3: CASSQASSYEQYF. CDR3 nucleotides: TGTGCCAGCAGCCAAGCCTCCTCCTACGAGCAGTACTTC.

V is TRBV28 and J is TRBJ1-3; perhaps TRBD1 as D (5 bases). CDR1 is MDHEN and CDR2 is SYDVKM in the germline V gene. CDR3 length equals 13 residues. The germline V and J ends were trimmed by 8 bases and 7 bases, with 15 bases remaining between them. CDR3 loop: CASAKGSGNTIYF. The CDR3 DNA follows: TGTGCCAGCGCCAAGGGGTCGGGGAACACCATATATTTT.

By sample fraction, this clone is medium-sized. The chain's CDR3 is CASSESGRGSPLHF. The CDR3 DNA sequence: TGCGCCAGCAGTGAGTCGGGACGGGGTTCACCCCTCCACTTT. The gene calls are TRBV10-2 and TRBJ1-6; tentatively, D is TRBD1 (5 bases). Trimming left V 0 bases short and J 9 bases short, with 9 bases between. Germline V gene sequence: CDR1 WSHSY, CDR2 SAAADI. The CDR3 runs 14 residues.

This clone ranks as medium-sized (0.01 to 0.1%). The CDR3 DNA sequence: TGTGCCAGCAGTTTCAGACAGGTTAACTATGGCTACACCTTC. Its protein is CASSFRQVNYGYTF. J is TRBJ1-2 and V is TRBV28, with D maybe TRBD1 (6 bases). V shed 3 bases and J shed 1 base, with 9 bases lying between them. Per germline, CDR1 MDHEN and CDR2 SYDVKM. The CDR3 is 14 amino acids.

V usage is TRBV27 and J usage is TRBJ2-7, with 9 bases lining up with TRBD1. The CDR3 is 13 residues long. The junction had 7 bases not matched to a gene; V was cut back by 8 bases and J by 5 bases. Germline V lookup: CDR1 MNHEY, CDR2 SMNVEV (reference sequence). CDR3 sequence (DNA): TGTGCCAGCCGACGGACAGGGGCGAACGAGCAGTACTTC. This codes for CASRRTGANEQYF.

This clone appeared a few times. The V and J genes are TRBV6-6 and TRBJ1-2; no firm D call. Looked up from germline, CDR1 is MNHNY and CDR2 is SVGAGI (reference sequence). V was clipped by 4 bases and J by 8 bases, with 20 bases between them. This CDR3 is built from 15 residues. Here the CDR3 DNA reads TGTGCCAGCAGTTCTCCCCCGCCGTTGGCAGTCGGCTACACCTTC. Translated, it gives CASSSPPPLAVGYTF.

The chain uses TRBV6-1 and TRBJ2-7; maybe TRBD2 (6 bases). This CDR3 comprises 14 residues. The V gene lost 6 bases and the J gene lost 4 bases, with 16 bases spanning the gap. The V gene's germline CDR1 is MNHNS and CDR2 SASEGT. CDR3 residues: CASSDFRERYEQYF. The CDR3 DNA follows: TGTGCCAGCAGCGACTTCCGGGAGCGGTACGAGCAGTACTTC.

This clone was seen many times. The CDR3 DNA sequence: TGTGCCAGCAGCTTGCACAGAGGTTACAGCAATCAGCCCCAGCATTTT. Translation gives CASSLHRGYSNQPQHF. The V call is TRBV5-6, the J call TRBJ1-5; D is ambiguous. The V end was cut by 1 base, the J end by 1 base, with 12 bases between. The CDR3 has 16 amino acids. Germline values: CDR1 SGHDT, CDR2 YYEEEE.

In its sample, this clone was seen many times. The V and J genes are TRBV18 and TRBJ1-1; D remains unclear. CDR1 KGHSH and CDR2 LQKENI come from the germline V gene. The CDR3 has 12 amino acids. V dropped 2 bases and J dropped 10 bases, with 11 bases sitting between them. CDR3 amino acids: CASSPEITGAFF. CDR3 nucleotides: TGTGCCAGCTCACCAGAGATCACCGGAGCTTTCTTT. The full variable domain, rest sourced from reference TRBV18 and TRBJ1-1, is NAGVMQNPRHLVRRRGQEARLRCSPMKGHSHVYWYRQLPEEGLKFMVYLQKENIIDESGMPKERFSAEFPKEGPSILRIQQVVRGDSAAYFCASSPEITGAFFGQGTRLTVV.

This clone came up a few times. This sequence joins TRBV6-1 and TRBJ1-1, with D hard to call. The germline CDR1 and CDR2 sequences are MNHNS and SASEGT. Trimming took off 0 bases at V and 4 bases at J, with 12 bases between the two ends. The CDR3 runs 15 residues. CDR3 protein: CASSEAAGWGTEAFF. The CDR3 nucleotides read TGTGCCAGCAGTGAAGCAGCCGGGTGGGGCACTGAAGCTTTCTTT.

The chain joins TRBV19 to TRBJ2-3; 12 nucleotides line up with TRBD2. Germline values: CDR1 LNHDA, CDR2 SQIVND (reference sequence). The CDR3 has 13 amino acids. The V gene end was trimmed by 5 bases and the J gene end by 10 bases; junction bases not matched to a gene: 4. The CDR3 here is CASSAGTSGSQYF. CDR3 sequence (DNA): TGTGCCAGTAGTGCCGGGACTAGCGGGTCGCAGTATTTT.

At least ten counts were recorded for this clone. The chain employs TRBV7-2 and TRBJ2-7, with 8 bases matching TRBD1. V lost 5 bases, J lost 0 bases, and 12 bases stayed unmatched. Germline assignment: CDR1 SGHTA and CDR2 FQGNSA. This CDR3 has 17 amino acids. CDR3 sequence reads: CASSPQGAFTASYEQYF. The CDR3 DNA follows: TGTGCCAGCAGCCCCCAGGGGGCGTTTACGGCCTCCTACGAGCAGTACTTC.

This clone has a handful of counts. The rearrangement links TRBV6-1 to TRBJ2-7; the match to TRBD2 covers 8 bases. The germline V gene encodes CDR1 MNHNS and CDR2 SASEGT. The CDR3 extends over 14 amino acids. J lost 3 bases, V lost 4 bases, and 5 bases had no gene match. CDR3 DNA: TGTGCCAGCAGTGGACTAGCGAGCTTCTACGAGCAGTACTTC. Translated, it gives CASSGLASFYEQYF.

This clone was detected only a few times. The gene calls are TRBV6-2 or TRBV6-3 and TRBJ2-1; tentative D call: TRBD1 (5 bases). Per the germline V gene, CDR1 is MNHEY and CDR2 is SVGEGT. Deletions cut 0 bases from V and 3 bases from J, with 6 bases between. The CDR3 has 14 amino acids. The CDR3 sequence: CASSYSDSYNEQFF. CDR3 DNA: TGTGCCAGCAGTTACTCCGACAGCTACAATGAGCAGTTCTTC.